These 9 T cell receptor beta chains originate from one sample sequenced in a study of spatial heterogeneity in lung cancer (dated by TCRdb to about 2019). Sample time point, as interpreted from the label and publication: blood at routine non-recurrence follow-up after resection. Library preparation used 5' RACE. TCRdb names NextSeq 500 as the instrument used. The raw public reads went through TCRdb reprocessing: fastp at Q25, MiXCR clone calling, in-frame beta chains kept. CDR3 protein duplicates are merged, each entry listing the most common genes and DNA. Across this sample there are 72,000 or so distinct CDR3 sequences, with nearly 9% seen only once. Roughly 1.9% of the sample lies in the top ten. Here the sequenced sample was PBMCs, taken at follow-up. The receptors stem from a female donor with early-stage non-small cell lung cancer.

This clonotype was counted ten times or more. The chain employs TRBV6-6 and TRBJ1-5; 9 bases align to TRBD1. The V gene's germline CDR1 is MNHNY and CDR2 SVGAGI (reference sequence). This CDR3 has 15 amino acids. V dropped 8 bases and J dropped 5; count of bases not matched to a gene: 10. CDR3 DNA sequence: TGTGCCAGCGGAGTTACAGGGGGCGCGGATCAGCCCCAGCATTTT. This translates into CASGVTGGADQPQHF.

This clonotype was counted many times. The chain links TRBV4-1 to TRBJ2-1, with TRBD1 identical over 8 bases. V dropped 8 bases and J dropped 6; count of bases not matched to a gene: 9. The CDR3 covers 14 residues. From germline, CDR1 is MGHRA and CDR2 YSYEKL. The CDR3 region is CASRGRTGGNEQFF. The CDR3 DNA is TGCGCCAGCCGGGGAAGAACAGGGGGCAATGAGCAGTTCTTC.

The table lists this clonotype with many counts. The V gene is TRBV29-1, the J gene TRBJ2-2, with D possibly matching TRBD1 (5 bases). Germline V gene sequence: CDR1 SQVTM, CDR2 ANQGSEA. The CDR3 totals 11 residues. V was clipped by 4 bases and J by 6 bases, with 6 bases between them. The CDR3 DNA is TGCAGCGTTGCAGGGCCCGGGGAGCTGTTTTTT. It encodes CSVAGPGELFF.

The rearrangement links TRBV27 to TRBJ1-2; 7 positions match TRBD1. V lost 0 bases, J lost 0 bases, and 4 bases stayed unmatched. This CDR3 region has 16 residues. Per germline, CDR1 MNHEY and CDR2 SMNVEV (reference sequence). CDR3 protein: CASSLSQGVANYGYTF. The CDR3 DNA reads TGTGCCAGCAGTTTATCGCAGGGGGTAGCTAACTATGGCTACACCTTC.

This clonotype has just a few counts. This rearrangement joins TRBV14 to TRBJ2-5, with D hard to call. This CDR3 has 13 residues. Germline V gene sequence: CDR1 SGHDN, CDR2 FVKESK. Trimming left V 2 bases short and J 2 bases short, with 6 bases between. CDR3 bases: TGTGCCAGCAGCCAAAATACTCAAGAGACCCAGTACTTC. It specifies CASSQNTQETQYF.

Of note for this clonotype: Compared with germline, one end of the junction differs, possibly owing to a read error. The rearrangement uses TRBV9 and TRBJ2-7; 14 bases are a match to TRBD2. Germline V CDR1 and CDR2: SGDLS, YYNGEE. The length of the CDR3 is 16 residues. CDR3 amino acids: CASSAGLAGGFYGQNF. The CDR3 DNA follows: TGTGCCAGCAGCGCTGGACTAGCGGGAGGATTCTACGGGCAGAACTTC.

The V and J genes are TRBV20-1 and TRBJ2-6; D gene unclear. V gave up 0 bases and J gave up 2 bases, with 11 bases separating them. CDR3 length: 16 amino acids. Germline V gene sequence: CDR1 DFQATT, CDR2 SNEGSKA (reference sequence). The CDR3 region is CSARDLRGPGANVLTF. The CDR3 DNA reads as TGCAGTGCTAGAGATTTGCGAGGCCCTGGGGCCAACGTCCTGACTTTC.

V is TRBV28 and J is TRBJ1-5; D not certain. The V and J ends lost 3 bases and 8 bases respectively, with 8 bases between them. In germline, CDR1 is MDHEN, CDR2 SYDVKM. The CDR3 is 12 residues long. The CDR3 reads CASSFLREPQHF. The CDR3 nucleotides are TGTGCCAGCAGTTTTCTTAGGGAGCCCCAGCATTTT.

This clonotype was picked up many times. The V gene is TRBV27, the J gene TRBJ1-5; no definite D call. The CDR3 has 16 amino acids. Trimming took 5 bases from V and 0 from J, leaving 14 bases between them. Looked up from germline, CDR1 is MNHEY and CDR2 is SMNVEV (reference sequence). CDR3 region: CASSLTLDGSNQPQHF. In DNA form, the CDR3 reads TGTGCCAGCAGTCTCACCTTGGACGGTAGCAATCAGCCCCAGCATTTT.